The 9 T cell receptor beta chains reported below all come from one sample, sequenced in a study of brain T cells in children with intractable seizures. The data were produced by immunoSEQ multiplex PCR, yet TCRdb's version contains in-frame clones alone and is incomplete. The sample includes about 110,000 clones, roughly 94% of them seen just once. Sample: peripheral blood, taken at surgery. The receptors come from a boy younger than two with hemimegalencephaly and intractable seizures.

This chain uses TRBV12-5 with TRBJ2-7, with D perhaps TRBD2 (6 bases). Per the germline V gene, CDR1 is LGHNT and CDR2 is FRNRAP. Trimming took off 1 base at V and 2 bases at J, with 18 bases between the two ends. This CDR3 is 17 amino acids long. The CDR3 loop reads CASGLAASASATYEQYF. The CDR3 bases are TGTGCTAGTGGTTTGGCTGCCTCGGCTAGCGCCACCTACGAGCAGTACTTC.

V gene TRBV12-1 combines with J gene TRBJ2-3; TRBD2 was called by the table and not checked on the DNA. TRBV12-1 is shown as a pseudogene. CDR3 size: 16 residues. For the CDR3, the DNA is TGTGCCAGCAGCGCACACCAGACTAGCCGGTACGATACGCAGTATTTT. Protein product: CASSAHQTSRYDTQYF.

This chain connects TRBV5-1 to TRBJ2-7, with D hard to call. Germline V gene sequence: CDR1 SGHRS, CDR2 YFSETQ. This CDR3 is 12 amino acids long. Trimming shortened V by 4 bases and J by 4 bases, and 9 bases separated the two germline ends. The CDR3 DNA reads as TGCGCCAGCAGCCCGAGAAATTACGAGCAGTACTTC. Encoded protein: CASSPRNYEQYF.

The chain recombines TRBV27 with TRBJ2-7, with 9 nucleotides matching TRBD2. This CDR3 comprises 13 residues. Unmatched junction bases numbered 3, after V lost 4 bases and J lost 5 bases. Germline-derived CDR1 and CDR2 are MNHEY and SMNVEV (reference sequence). CDR3 loop: CASSSGLAHEQYF. The CDR3 DNA is TGTGCCAGCAGTTCGGGACTAGCCCACGAGCAGTACTTC.

CDR3 coding DNA: TGTGCCAGCAGCCCCCCCGGGGCAGGGACGGCTAATGAAAAACTGTTTTTT. Its translation: CASSPPGAGTANEKLFF. The genes are TRBV7-9 and TRBJ1-4; perhaps TRBD1 as D (5 bases). The CDR3 has 17 amino acids. Between the trimmed V and J ends, which lost 5 bases and 3 bases, there was a span of 19 bases. Germline lookup yields CDR1 SEHNR and CDR2 FQNEAQ (reference sequence).

V and J are TRBV28 and TRBJ2-7, with D perhaps TRBD1 (6 bases). Germline CDR1 reads MDHEN; CDR2 reads SYDVKM. This CDR3 spans 15 amino acids. Trimming shortened V by 8 bases and J by 2 bases, and 19 bases separated the two germline ends. The CDR3 loop reads CASPWLQGVAYEQYF. The CDR3 DNA is TGTGCCAGCCCATGGTTACAGGGCGTAGCCTACGAGCAGTACTTC.

V is TRBV4-1 and J is TRBJ1-5; no clear D. Trimming took off 2 bases at V and 9 bases at J, with 23 bases between the two ends. Germline loops: CDR1 MGHRA, CDR2 YSYEKL. This CDR3 is built from 17 residues. The CDR3 region has the DNA TGCGCCAGCAGCCAAAACGAGGGTCGGACTGCGGCATGGCCCCAGCATTTT. Protein product: CASSQNEGRTAAWPQHF.

The chain is built from TRBV7-7 and TRBJ2-7, with D uncertain. Germline CDR1 is SSHAT and CDR2 is FNYEAQ (reference sequence). The CDR3 has 13 residues. V gave up 3 bases and J gave up 2 bases, with 8 bases separating them. CDR3 in amino acids: CASSFGRTYEQYF. The CDR3 region has the DNA TGTGCCAGCAGCTTCGGACGTACCTACGAGCAGTACTTC.

J is TRBJ1-1 and V is TRBV19; D is possibly TRBD1 (5 bases). Germline loops: CDR1 LNHDA, CDR2 SQIVND (reference sequence). V lost 1 base, J lost 6 bases, and 9 bases lay in between. The CDR3 consists of 13 residues. Here the CDR3 DNA reads TGTGCCAGTAGTATAGTGGGGGGGGCTGAAGCTTTCTTT. It specifies CASSIVGGAEAFF.